This T cell receptor beta chain was observed in a study of shared clonotypes between healthy human individuals. From germline, CDR1 is SQVTM and CDR2 ANQGSEA. The CDR3 length is 15 residues. V lost 6 bases to trimming and J lost 5 bases; unmatched junction nucleotides: 10. Assay used: immunoSEQ multiplex PCR; TCRdb lists only in-frame clones, some missing. This table has approximately 470,000 clones, about 72% appearing once. The donors were adults (healthy and HIV-negative) with no recent acute infections or vaccinations. All donors were Caucasian adults living in Nashville, Tennessee. Sequencing was done on a sample of PBMCs. The V gene is TRBV29-1, the J gene TRBJ2-1, with 10 bases matching TRBD1. The TCR comes from a woman in her thirties or forties in good health. Some clones in this sample may be carry-over from other donors' samples. CDR3 amino acids: CSVEPGTGADNEQFF. In DNA, the CDR3 is TGCAGCGTAGAGCCCGGGACAGGGGCGGACAATGAGCAGTTCTTC.